This T cell receptor beta chain was sequenced in a study of T-cell memory formation after mild COVID-19. For the study at large: TCR clusters largely stayed donor specific.

The germline V gene has CDR1 DFQATT and CDR2 SNEGSKA (reference sequence). Between the trimmed V and J ends, which lost 0 bases and 2 bases, there was a span of 11 bases. This CDR3 contains 15 residues. This clonotype was detected a few times. What it binds is unknown. MiXCR was run by TCRdb on the 5' RACE reads, yielding one entry per CDR3 protein. This table has 210,000 or so distinct CDR3 sequences, about 17% appearing once. Study-wide points: Clones contracting day 15 to 85 were balanced CD4/CD8; later expanders leaned CD4+.

The V and J genes are TRBV20-1 and TRBJ1-5; D possibly corresponds to TRBD1 (6 bases). The TCR originated in an adult woman who had mild COVID-19 (a few samples of this study predate the infection). Cell type and time point are not known. The sample was PBMCs or a T cell subset sorted from them (not recorded which). The CDR3 is CSARDHRVGNQPQHF. The CDR3, as DNA: TGCAGTGCTAGAGACCACAGGGTTGGCAATCAGCCCCAGCATTTT.